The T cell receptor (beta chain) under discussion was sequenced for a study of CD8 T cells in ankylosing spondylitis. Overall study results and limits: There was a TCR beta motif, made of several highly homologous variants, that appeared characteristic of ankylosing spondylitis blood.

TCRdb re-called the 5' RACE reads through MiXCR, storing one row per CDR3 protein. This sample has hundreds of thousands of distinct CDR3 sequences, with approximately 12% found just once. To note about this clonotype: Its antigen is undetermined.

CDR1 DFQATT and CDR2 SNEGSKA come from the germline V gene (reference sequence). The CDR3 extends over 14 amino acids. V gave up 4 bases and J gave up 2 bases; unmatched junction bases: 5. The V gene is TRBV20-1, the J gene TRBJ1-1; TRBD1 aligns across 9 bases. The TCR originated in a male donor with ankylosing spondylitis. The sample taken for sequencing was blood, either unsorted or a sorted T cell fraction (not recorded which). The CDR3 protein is CSAKDRGGNTEAFF. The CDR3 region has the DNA TGCAGTGCTAAGGACAGGGGTGGCAACACTGAAGCTTTCTTT.